This T cell receptor (beta chain) was recovered during a study of CD8+CD57+ T cells in acquired aplastic anemia. The wider study: Quantities of DNA derived from sorted CD4+ and CD8+ cells averaged 3.2 ug.

Points from the study as a whole: Patients and controls shared twenty-nine CD8+ CDR3 sequences, highly expressed in patients. Statistical testing detected no significant gap in CD8+ Simpson's diversity between patients and controls.

The germline V and J ends were trimmed by 0 bases and 4 bases, with 12 bases remaining between them. The CDR3 consists of 15 residues. CDR1 and CDR2 (germline): SGHNT, YYREEE (reference sequence). Researchers used genomic DNA as the template to profile TCR beta VDJ and CDR3. One entry per CDR3 protein results from TCRdb running MiXCR on the reads. The profile shows 160,000 or so distinct CDR3 sequences, roughly 45% of them singletons. The patients chosen for sequencing had shown expansion of CD8+CD57+ cells (detected by flow cytometry). Receipt of therapy had not occurred in any patient by the time of blood sampling. This clonotype was observed many times. Antigen: not known.

This receptor was identified in a human donor with aplastic anemia. The rearrangement links TRBV5-4 to TRBJ2-3; D is uncertain. The sequencing sample was made of sorted CD4+, CD8+, or CD8+CD57+ T cells (not recorded which) from PBMCs. CDR3 protein: CASSLVSRTADTQYF. CDR3 in DNA: TGTGCCAGCAGCTTGGTTTCCAGAACGGCAGATACGCAGTATTTT. The variable domain in full, completed from reference TRBV5-4 and TRBJ2-3, reads ETGVTQSPTHLIKTRGQQVTLRCSSQSGHNTVSWYQQALGQGPQFIFQYYREEENGRGNFPPRFSGLQFPNYSSELNVNALELDDSALYLCASSLVSRTADTQYFGPGTRLTVL.